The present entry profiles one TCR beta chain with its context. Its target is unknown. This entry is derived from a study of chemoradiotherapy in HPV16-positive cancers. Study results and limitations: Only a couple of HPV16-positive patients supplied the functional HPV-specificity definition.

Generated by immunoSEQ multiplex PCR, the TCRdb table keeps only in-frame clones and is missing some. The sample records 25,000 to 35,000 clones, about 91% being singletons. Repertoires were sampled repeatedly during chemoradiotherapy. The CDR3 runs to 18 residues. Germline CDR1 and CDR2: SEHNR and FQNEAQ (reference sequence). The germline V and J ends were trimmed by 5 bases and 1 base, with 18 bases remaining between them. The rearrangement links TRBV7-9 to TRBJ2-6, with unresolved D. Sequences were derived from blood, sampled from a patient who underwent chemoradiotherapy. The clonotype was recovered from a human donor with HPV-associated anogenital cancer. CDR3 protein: CASSPRPVLSSGANVLTF. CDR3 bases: TGTGCCAGCAGCCCACGACCGGTCCTCTCATCTGGGGCCAACGTCCTGACTTTC.